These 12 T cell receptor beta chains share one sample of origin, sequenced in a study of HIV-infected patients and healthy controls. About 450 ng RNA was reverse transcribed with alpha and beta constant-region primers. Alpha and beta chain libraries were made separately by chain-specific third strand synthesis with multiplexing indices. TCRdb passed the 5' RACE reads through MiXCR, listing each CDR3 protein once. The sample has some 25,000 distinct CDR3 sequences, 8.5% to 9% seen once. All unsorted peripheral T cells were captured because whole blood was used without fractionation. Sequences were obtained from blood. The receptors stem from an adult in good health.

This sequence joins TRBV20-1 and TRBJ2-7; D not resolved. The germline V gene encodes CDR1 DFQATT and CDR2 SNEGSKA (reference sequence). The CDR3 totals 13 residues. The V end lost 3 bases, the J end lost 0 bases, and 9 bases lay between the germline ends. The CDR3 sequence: CSASGAVSYEQYF. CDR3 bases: TGCAGTGCTAGTGGTGCTGTCTCCTACGAGCAGTACTTC.

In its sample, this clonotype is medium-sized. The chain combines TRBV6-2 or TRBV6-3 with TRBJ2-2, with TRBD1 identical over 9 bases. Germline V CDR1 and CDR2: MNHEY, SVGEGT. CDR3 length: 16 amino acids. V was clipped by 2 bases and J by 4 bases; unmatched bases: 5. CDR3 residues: CASSYRQGVGTGELFF. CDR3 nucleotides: TGTGCCAGCAGTTACCGACAGGGGGTTGGCACCGGGGAGCTGTTTTTT.

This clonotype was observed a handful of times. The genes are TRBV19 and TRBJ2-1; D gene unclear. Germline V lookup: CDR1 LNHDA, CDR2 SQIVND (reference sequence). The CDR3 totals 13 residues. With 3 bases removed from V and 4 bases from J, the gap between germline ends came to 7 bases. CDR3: CASSIVQYNEQFF. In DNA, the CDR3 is TGTGCCAGTAGTATCGTTCAATACAATGAGCAGTTCTTC.

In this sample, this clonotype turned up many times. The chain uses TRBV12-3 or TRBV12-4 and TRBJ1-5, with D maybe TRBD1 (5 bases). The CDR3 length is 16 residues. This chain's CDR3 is CATSSGTPHSNQPQHF. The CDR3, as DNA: TGTGCTACCTCCTCCGGGACTCCTCATAGCAATCAGCCCCAGCATTTT.

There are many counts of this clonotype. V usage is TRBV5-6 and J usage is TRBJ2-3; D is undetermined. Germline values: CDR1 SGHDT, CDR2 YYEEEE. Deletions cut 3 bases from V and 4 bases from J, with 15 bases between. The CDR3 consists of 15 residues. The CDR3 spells CASSWGSIPADTQYF. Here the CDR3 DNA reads TGTGCCAGCAGCTGGGGATCCATCCCGGCAGATACGCAGTATTTT.

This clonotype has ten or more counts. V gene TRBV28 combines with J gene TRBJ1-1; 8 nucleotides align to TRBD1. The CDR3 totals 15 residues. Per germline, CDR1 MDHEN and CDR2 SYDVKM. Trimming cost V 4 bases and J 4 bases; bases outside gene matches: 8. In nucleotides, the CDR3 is TGTGCCAGCAGTTCCCAGGGGGCGCCGGGCACTGAAGCTTTCTTT. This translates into CASSSQGAPGTEAFF.

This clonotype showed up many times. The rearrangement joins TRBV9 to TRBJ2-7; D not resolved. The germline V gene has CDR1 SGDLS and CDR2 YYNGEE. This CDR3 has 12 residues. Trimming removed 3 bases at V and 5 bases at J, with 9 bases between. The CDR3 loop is CASSAQPHEQYF. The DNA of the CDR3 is TGTGCCAGCAGCGCCCAACCCCACGAGCAGTACTTC.

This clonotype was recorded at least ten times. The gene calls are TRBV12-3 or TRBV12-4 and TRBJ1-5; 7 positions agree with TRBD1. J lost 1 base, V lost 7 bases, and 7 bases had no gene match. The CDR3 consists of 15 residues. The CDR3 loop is CASTLDRKSNQPQHF. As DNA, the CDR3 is TGTGCCAGCACCCTGGACAGGAAAAGCAATCAGCCCCAGCATTTT.

The CDR3 reads CSVSWTGPNEKLFF. CDR3 coding DNA: TGCAGCGTGAGTTGGACAGGGCCTAATGAAAAACTGTTTTTT. The chain couples TRBV29-1 to TRBJ1-4; 8 bases align to TRBD1. V lost 6 bases to trimming and J lost 3 bases; unmatched junction nucleotides: 6. The CDR3 runs 14 residues. The germline CDR1 and CDR2 sequences are SQVTM and ANQGSEA.

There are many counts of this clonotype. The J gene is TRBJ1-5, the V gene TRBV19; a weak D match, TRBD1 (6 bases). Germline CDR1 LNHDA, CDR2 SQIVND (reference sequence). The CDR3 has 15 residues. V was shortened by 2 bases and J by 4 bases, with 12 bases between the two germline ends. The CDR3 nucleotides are TGTGCCAGTAGTATATTGGACAGCCCTAATCAGCCCCAGCATTTT. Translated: CASSILDSPNQPQHF.

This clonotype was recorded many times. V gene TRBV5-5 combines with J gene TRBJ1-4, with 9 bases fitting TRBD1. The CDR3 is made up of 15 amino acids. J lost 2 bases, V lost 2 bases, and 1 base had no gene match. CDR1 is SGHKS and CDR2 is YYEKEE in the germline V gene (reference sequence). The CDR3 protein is CASSFGTGTNEKLFF. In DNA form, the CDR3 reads TGTGCCAGCAGCTTCGGGACAGGGACTAATGAAAAACTGTTTTTT.

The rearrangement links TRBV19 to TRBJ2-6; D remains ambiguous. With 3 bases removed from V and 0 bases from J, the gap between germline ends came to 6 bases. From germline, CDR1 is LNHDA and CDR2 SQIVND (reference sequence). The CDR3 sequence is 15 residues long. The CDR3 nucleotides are TGTGCCAGTAGTATCGCAACCTCTGGGGCCAACGTCCTGACTTTC. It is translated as CASSIATSGANVLTF.